This T cell receptor beta chain emerged from a study of blood T cell repertoires in COVID-19. Per the original methods: Amplification with reference gene primers provided the estimates of nucleated cell counts. Sequencing used immunoSEQ multiplex PCR; TCRdb keeps in-frame clones, though not all of them. V and J calls and clone size are copied from that table; D and trimming were computed from the DNA. The data show around 160,000 clones, roughly 74% seen once. V was clipped by 1 base and J by 5 bases, with 14 bases between them. CDR1 and CDR2 from the germline V gene are MNHEY and SMNVEV (reference sequence). This CDR3 comprises 15 residues.

This sequence joins TRBV27 and TRBJ1-2; a possible D gene is TRBD1 (5 bases). Sequenced material: peripheral blood. This sequence was found in a woman of 80 years or more with acute or convalescent COVID-19. The CDR3 sequence: CASSLFGQPPYGYTF. The DNA of the CDR3 is TGTGCCAGCAGTTTATTTGGACAACCACCTTATGGCTACACCTTC.